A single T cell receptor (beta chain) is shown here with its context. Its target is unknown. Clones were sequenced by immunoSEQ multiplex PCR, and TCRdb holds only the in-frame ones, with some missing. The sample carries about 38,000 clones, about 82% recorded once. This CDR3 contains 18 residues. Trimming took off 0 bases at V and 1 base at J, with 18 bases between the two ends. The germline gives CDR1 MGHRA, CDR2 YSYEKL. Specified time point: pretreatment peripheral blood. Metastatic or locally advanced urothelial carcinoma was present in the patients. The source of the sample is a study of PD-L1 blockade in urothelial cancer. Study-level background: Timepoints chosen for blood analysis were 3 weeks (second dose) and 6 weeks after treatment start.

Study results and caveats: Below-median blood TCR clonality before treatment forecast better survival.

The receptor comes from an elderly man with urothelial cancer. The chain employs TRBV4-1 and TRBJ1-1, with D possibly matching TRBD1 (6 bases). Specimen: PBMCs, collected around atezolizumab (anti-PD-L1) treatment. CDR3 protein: CASSQDLGQGGGNTEAFF. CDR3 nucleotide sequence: TGCGCCAGCAGCCAAGATTTAGGGCAGGGAGGGGGGAACACTGAAGCTTTCTTT.